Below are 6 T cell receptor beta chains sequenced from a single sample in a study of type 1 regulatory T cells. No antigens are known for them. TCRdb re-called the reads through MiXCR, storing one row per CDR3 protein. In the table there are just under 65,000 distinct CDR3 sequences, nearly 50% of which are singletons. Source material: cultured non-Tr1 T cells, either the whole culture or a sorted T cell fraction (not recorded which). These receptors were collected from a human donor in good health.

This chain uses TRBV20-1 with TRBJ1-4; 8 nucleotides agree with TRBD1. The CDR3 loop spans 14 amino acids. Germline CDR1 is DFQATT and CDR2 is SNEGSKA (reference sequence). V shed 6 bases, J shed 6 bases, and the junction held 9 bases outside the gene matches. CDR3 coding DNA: TGCAGTGCAGACCCTGGACAGGGTTATGAAAAACTGTTTTTT. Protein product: CSADPGQGYEKLFF.

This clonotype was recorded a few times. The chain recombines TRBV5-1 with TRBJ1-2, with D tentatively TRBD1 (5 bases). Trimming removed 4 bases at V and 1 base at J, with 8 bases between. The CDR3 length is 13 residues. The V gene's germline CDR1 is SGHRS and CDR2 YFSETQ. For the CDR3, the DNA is TGCGCCAGCAGCCGGGACGTTAACTATGGCTACACCTTC. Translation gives CASSRDVNYGYTF.

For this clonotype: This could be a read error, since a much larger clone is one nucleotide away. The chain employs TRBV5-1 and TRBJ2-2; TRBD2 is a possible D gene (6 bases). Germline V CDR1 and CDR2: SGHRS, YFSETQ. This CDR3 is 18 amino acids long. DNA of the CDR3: TGCGCCAGCAGCTTGGAGGTGTCCGGGAAGGGGAAAACCGGGGGGCTGTTTTTT. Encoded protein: CASSLEVSGKGKTGGLFF. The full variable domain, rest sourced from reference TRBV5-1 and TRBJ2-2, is KAGVTQTPRYLIKTRGQQVTLSCSPISGHRSVSWYQQTPGQGLQFLFEYFSETQRNKGNFPGRFSGRQFSNSRSEMNVSTLELGDSALYLCASSLEVSGKGKTGGLFFGEGSRLTVL.

CDR3 bases: TGTGCCAGCAGTTACTCTGGAGGCAGGGGACTCGAGCAGTACTTC. Protein: CASSYSGGRGLEQYF. The chain has TRBV6-2 or TRBV6-3 and TRBJ2-7; D is tentatively TRBD1 or TRBD2 (6 bases each). The length of the CDR3 is 15 residues. Germline loops: CDR1 MNHEY, CDR2 SVGEGT. The V and J ends lost 0 bases and 6 bases respectively, with 15 bases between them.

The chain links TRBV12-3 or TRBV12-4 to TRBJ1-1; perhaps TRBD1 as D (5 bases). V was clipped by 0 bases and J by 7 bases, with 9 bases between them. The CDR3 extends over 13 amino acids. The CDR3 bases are TGTGCCAGCAGTTTAGCGCAGGGATTTGAAGCTTTCTTT. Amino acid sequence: CASSLAQGFEAFF.

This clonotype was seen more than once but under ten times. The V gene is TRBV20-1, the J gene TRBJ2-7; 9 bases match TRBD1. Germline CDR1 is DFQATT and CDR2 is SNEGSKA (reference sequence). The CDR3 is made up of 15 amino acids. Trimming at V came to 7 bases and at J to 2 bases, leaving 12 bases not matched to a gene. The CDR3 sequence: CSGLVPGQGPYEQYF. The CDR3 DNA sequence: TGCAGTGGCCTTGTACCGGGACAGGGCCCCTACGAGCAGTACTTC.